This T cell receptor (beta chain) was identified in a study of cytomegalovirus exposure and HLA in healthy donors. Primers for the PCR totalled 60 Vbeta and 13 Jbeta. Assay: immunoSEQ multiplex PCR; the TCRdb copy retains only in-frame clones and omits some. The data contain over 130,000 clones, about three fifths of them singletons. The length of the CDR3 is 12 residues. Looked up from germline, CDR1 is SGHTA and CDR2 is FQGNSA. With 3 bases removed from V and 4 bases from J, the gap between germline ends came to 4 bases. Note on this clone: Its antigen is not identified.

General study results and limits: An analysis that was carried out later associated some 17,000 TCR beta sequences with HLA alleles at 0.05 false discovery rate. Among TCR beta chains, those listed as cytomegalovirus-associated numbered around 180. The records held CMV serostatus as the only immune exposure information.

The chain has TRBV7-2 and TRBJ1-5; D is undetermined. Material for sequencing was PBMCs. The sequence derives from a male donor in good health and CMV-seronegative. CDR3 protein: CASSLYNQPQHF. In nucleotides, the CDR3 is TGTGCCAGCAGCTTGTATAATCAGCCCCAGCATTTT.